This TCR beta chain was sequenced for a study of cytomegalovirus exposure and HLA in healthy donors listed by TCRdb under 2017. General notes on the study: An earlier analysis of approximately 640 of the donors reported roughly 300 Gb of sequence data and 100 million to 140 million unique TCR beta sequences from about 179 million T cells. Alongside the repertoire data, information on donor age, sex, ethnicity and CMV serostatus was compiled. In addition to the first cohort of hundreds of subjects, a separate validation cohort of 130 or so different subjects was used. About 330 gigabases of sequencing data and 70 million to 95 million unique TCR sequences made up an early release that covered over 550 HLA-typed donors. The number of typed donors differed by locus: roughly 629-640 for A, B, C, DRB1 and DQB1; roughly 510 for DQA1; around 610 for DPA1; and 450 to 480 for DPB1. In a later genetic analysis, genome-wide SNP genotypes for about 65% of the roughly 700 donors were used, and that subset was treated as a discovery cohort. Rather than drawing on any new phenotypic data, the later analysis identified candidate immune exposures from TCR beta sequences and the way those sequences occurred across donors. Class I and class II HLA loci were covered by the typing at four-digit resolution. The study used immunosequencing to profile the T cell repertoires of several hundred subjects and linked those repertoires to cytomegalovirus serostatus. All discovery cohort repertoires had been generated on a single sequencing platform. High-throughput TCR immunosequencing, statistical association of individual TCRs with disease status, and machine learning were combined to predict cytomegalovirus infection status. In an earlier analysis of around 540 of the donors, high-throughput TCR beta sequencing was used to judge whether each TCR beta V gene segment behaved as functional or pseudogenic. The aim of the study was to test whether cataloging public T cell receptors could identify signatures of past pathogen exposure. The genetic ancestry cluster associated with self-reported Caucasian donors included approximately 85% of the approximately 430 genotyped donors. In a later analysis, previously published TCR beta repertoires from 550 to 750 donors were re-analyzed and high-resolution HLA genotyping was added so that TCR occurrence patterns could be studied. Roughly 5 DR-DQ haplotypes were handled as single units for association and clustering because linkage in the cohort was strong. Among approximately 370 genotyped donors of the cohort, an average of roughly 230,000 unique TCR beta nucleotide sequences was sequenced per donor, of which about 19% were non-productive.

The cohort comprised around 690 healthy bone marrow donors. Cohort members were all nominally healthy when sampled, although unrecorded immune exposures were likely present. The donor was CMV seronegative and was included in the group of around 320 seronegative cohort members. A peripheral blood sample was provided by each donor, and peripheral blood mononuclear cells were used for TCR beta sequencing. The Qiagen DNeasy Blood Extraction Kit was used to extract genomic DNA from the blood cell samples. A word on this clone: This receptor's antigen is unknown. No base quality information exists; no much larger clone differs at one position.

General conclusions and limits of the study: In an earlier analysis of some 550 of the donors, most TCR beta V segments were observed in productive rearrangements about 87% or about 30% of the time, broadly matching IMGT annotations. Sequencing depth was assumed to be roughly uniform across donors in the presence/absence analyses, though that assumption may not hold. A few of the identified cytomegalovirus-associated TCR beta chains were confirmed in vitro to be specific for cytomegalovirus antigens. CMV serostatus was the only immune exposure information available for the cohort. A later analysis reported that several top co-occurrence clusters appeared linked to parvovirus B19, influenza, CMV and Epstein-Barr virus. Only TCR beta chains were sequenced in this cohort, and the absence of alpha or paired-chain data limited detectable features. It was suggested by the authors that the approach could potentially be generalized to other disease states and immunological phenotypes. The sequencing pipeline was judged likely to have produced a cluster of highly shared sequence variants as a technical artifact. A further reported finding was that TCR beta sequences accurately predicted the HLA-A and HLA-B alleles for most subjects in the first cohort. Across donors, most TCR sequences were observed very rarely, whereas some public TCRs were present in many individuals. The classifier was reported to diagnose cytomegalovirus status with high specificity and sensitivity in both the original cohort and the validation cohort. According to a later analysis, TCR association rates differed among HLA loci, with DRB1 alleles showing the most associated TCRs and HLA-C alleles showing the fewest. Correlated functional status among segregating V segments might be attributable to linkage disequilibrium, but an unknown experimental factor could not be ruled out. V-gene and J-gene trimming of TCR beta chains was associated with a missense DCLRE1C variant in a later genetic analysis, and the association was replicated in an independent cohort. Specific HLA alleles were associated with 15,000 to 20,000 TCR beta sequences at a false discovery rate of 0.05 in a later analysis. A later analysis found that HLA-associated TCR beta chains were more clonally expanded and had lower generation probabilities than equally common non-associated chains. HLA typing was unavailable for some donors at each locus, so association tests used only the typed subset. Strong co-occurrence of HLA alleles, especially DR and DQ, made assigning TCR associations to individual alleles difficult. Most CMV-associated TCR beta chains appeared to be HLA-restricted in a later analysis, and the HLA associations seemed to be driven largely by CMV exposure. In a later genetic analysis, fewer N-insertions in productive TCRs were reported among donors in an Asian-associated ancestry cluster than the approximately 710-donor mean. The study listed 150 to 200 TCR beta chains as associated with cytomegalovirus. Because counts were too low, around 18 rarely observed V segments, including chromosome 9 orphons, were left out of the earlier analysis of about 500 of the donors. Some IMGT-functional V segments, including TRBV6-2 and TRBV6-3, could not be distinguished by the 87-base-pair reads and were therefore excluded.

The library was prepared using the immunoSEQ multiplex PCR assay. For the multiplex PCR, a mixture combining 60 forward primers for TCR Vbeta segments and 13 reverse primers for TCR Jbeta segments was used. A multiplex PCR assay on genomic DNA amplified the CDR3 region of rearranged TCR beta genes. Amplified TCR beta libraries were sequenced as 87-base-pair reads on the Illumina HiSeq System. Per the authors' processing: A later analysis tallied 80 million to 95 million unique TCR beta chains across the 666 repertoires, and approximately 11 million of those chains were shared by two or more donors. A nearest-neighbor algorithm error-corrected the raw reads and collapsed the reads into unique sequences, merging closely related sequences to remove PCR and sequencing errors. CDR3 sequences were aligned to IMGT reference sequences to assign V, D and J gene segments. Each retained sequence needed at least a six-nucleotide match to both a V gene segment and a J gene segment. Rearrangements were classified as productive when the CDR3 lacked stop codons and remained in frame with V and J, and all other rearrangements were classified as non-productive. Following IMGT convention, CDR3 was defined as the stretch from the second conserved V-encoded cysteine up to the conserved J-encoded phenylalanine. The earlier analysis of 587 of the donors excluded sequences that lacked an unambiguous match to a single V gene segment. In an earlier analysis of 587 of the donors, V segments were called functional above 56.7% productive rearrangements and were called segregating when the between-donor standard deviation exceeded 5%. To diagnose cytomegalovirus status from the catalog of TCR beta chain sequences, a statistical classification framework was built. A later analysis assigned V and J genes by comparing TCR nucleotide sequences with IMGT/GENE-DB human TR gene sequences. In a later analysis, CDR3 sequences and most-parsimonious VDJ recombination scenarios were assigned using the TCRdist pipeline. In a later analysis, each TCR beta chain was defined by its CDR3 amino acid sequence together with its V-gene family, and reads lacking a unique V-gene family were excluded. To address suspected cross-contamination and a sequencing artifact, a later analysis removed some 620 highly shared, low-generation-probability nucleotide sequences. In a later analysis, a clonal expansion index was calculated for each public chain from normalized within-repertoire ranks of inferred template counts. In a later analysis, generation probabilities were computed with a VDJ recombination model fitted to out-of-frame rearrangements, and the resulting probabilities were checked against IGoR. A later analysis scored TCR-TCR, TCR-HLA and TCR-CMV co-occurrence with hypergeometric tests, applying a repertoire-size bias correction to TCR pairs. To estimate false discovery rates, a later analysis permuted the HLA or CMV assignments 20 times. A later analysis grouped co-occurring TCRs with DBSCAN, adding TCRdist sequence similarity when clustering within HLA-allele-positive subsets. Co-occurrence clustering excluded repertoires with fewer than 30,000 or more than 120,000 public chains, plus five with anomalous nucleotide sharing. Entries here come from immuneACCESS through TCRdb and include only in-frame sequences with V and J called. Some clones fail to appear in such tables; in the studies checked, an unresolved V gene covers under half of the shortfall, and the cause of the remainder is unknown. The DNA was the basis for D and trimming; V, J and clone size are from that table. This sample is represented by around 220,000 clones; around three quarters of them were singletons. The ten largest clones take up 15% to 18% of the sample.

CDR1 and CDR2 are read off the germline V gene (reference sequence) as SEHNR and FQNEAQ. There are 15 amino acids in the CDR3, from cysteine to phenylalanine inclusive. CDR3 DNA only is kept here, 45 bases in frame from base 1. V gives up 1 base and J gives up 0 bases, and the segment between their germline ends measures 10 bases. Sequencing input: PBMCs. The sequence is built from TRBV7-9 and TRBJ2-7; the D gene is perhaps TRBD2, on 7 matching bases. The sequence was obtained from a man aged 35 to 55 in good health and CMV-seronegative. This receptor carries the CDR3 CASSLGRGLSYEQYF. The DNA sequence reads TGTGCCAGCAGCTTAGGGCGGGGGCTCTCCTACGAGCAGTACTTC.